What follows are 6 T cell receptor beta chains derived from one specimen sequenced in a study of T cell repertoires in ileal Crohn's disease. TCRdb keeps only in-frame clones here, not all; method: immunoSEQ multiplex PCR. Among 30,000 to 35,000 clones listed, roughly 77% were seen once. Material: ileal tissue. These receptors were taken from an adult with Crohn's disease.

V and J are TRBV27 and TRBJ1-6; no clear D gene. V was cut by 1 base and J by 0 bases, with 16 bases left in between. Germline CDR1 MNHEY, CDR2 SMNVEV (reference sequence). The CDR3 has 19 amino acids. The CDR3 DNA is TGTGCCAGCAGTTTATTCTTTGGGCCGGGGAGCTCCTATAATTCACCCCTCCACTTT. Translated, it gives CASSLFFGPGSSYNSPLHF.

The J gene is TRBJ1-5, the V gene TRBV2; weak D call: TRBD1 (6 bases). The CDR3 consists of 12 residues. Germline CDR1 SNHLY, CDR2 FYNNEI. The V end was cut by 5 bases, the J end by 8 bases, with 10 bases between. The DNA for the CDR3 is TGTGCCAGCAGTAACAGGGAAAAGCCCCAGCATTTT. This codes for CASSNREKPQHF.

The CDR3 DNA reads TGTGCCAGCAGCCCATCAGGGCGGAAAAAACTGTTTTTT. This codes for CASSPSGRKKLFF. The chain has TRBV6-5 and TRBJ1-4, with D perhaps matching TRBD1 (5 bases). The germline V gene has CDR1 MNHEY and CDR2 SVGAGI. Trimming took 6 bases from V and 9 from J, leaving 14 bases between them. CDR3 length: 13 amino acids.

This chain joins TRBV7-2 and TRBJ2-3; 7 bases line up with TRBD2. This CDR3 has 15 residues. Per germline, CDR1 SGHTA and CDR2 FQGNSA. The junction had 4 bases not matched to a gene; V was cut back by 2 bases and J by 2 bases. CDR3 region: CASSLLAAHTDTQYF. CDR3 DNA: TGTGCCAGCAGCTTACTAGCGGCGCACACAGATACGCAGTATTTT.

The chain is built from TRBV5-1 and TRBJ2-7, with 7 bases aligning to TRBD1. V lost 6 bases and J lost 0; bases outside the gene matches: 3. The CDR3 spans 13 residues. Germline lookup yields CDR1 SGHRS and CDR2 YFSETQ. CDR3 amino acids: CASTTGASYEQYF. For the CDR3, the DNA is TGCGCCAGCACTACAGGGGCCTCCTACGAGCAGTACTTC.

The chain uses TRBV6-5 and TRBJ1-1; no definite D call. This CDR3 comprises 14 residues. Trimming left V 0 bases short and J 3 bases short, with 8 bases between. Per germline, CDR1 MNHEY and CDR2 SVGAGI. The CDR3 reads CASSYSSGYTEAFF. The CDR3 nucleotides are TGTGCCAGCAGTTACTCGTCGGGATACACTGAAGCTTTCTTT.